This TCR beta chain was identified during a study of post-analysis software for immune sequencing data. Across the whole study: Relapsing-remitting, secondary progressive and progressive-relapsing forms of multiple sclerosis all featured among disease courses. General study points: Four to six TRBV segments appeared more often in patients than in controls, and TRBV5-6, TRBV5-1 and TRBV20-1 were among these. Samples from a shared batch, those prepared together, strongly co-clustered by F measure. Versus controls, multiple sclerosis patients showed significantly lower diversity (normalized Chao1).

The CDR3 has 15 amino acids. Germline CDR1 and CDR2: SGHAT and FQNNGV. Regarding this clonotype: As yet, its antigen is unknown. A much bigger clone sits one base away, suggesting this may be a read error.

The TCR beta cDNA libraries carried unique molecular identifiers. Yield was roughly 0.5 million cDNA molecules from roughly 0.93 to 9.6 million T cells. TCRdb redid the calling of the PCR reads with MiXCR, one entry per CDR3 protein. There are approximately 770,000 distinct CDR3 sequences in the sample; roughly 46% occur only once, and roughly 4.4% lies in the top ten. The sequence derives from a girl aged 5-17 years with multiple sclerosis. The chain is built from TRBV11-2 and TRBJ2-1; 11 positions agree with TRBD2. The sequenced sample consisted of blood. DNA of the CDR3: TGTGCCAGCAGAACCGGGACTAGCGGCTACGATGAGCAGTTCTTC. Amino acids: CASRTGTSGYDEQFF.